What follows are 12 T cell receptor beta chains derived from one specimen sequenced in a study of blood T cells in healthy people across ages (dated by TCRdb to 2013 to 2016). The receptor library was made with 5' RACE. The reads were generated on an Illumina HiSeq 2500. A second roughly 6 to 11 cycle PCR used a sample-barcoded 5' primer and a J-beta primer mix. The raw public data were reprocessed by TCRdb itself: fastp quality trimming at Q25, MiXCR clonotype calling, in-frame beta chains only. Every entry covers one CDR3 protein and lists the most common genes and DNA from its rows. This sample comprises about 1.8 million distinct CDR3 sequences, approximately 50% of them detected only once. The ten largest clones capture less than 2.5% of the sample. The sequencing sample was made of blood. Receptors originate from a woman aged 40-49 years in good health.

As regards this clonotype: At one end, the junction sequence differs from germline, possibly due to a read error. The CDR3 DNA reads TGCGCCAGCAGCCTATATTGGGGGCCCACAGATACGCAGTATTTT. As protein: CASSLYWGPTDTQYF. This chain links TRBV5-5 with TRBJ2-3; TRBD1 might be the D (6 bases). The CDR3 contains 15 residues. Germline assignment: CDR1 SGHKS and CDR2 YYEKEE (reference sequence).

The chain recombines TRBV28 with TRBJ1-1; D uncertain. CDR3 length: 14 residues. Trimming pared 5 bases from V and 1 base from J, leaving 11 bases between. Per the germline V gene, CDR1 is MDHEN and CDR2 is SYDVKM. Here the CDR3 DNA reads TGTGCCAGCAGTCCGAGCGTAGGGAACACTGAAGCTTTCTTT. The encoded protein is CASSPSVGNTEAFF. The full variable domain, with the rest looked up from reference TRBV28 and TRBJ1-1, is DVKVTQSSRYLVKRTGEKVFLECVQDMDHENMFWYRQDPGLGLRLIYFSYDVKMKEKGDIPEGYSVSREKKERFSLILESASTNQTSMYLCASSPSVGNTEAFFGQGTRLTVV.

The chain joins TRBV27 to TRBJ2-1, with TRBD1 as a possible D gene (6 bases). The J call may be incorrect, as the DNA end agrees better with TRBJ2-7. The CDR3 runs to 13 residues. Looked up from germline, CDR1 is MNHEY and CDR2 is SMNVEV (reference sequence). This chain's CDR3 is CASSYRVYNEQYF. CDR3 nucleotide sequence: TGTGCCAGCAGCTACAGGGTCTACAATGAGCAGTACTTC.

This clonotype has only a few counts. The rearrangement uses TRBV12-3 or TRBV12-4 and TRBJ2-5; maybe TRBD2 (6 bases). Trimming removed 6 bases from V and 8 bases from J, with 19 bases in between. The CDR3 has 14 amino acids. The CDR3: CASRARGTLITQYF. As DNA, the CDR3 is TGTGCCAGCAGGGCGCGCGGGACTCTAATAACCCAGTACTTC.

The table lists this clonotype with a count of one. The CDR3 nucleotides are TGCAGTGCTAGAGCGGGATACCCCATTGGAGCTAATGAGCAGTTCTTC. It is translated as CSARAGYPIGANEQFF. The chain combines TRBV20-1 with TRBJ2-1; tentatively, D is TRBD2 (5 bases). The germline CDR1 and CDR2 sequences are DFQATT and SNEGSKA (reference sequence). This CDR3 region has 16 residues. The germline V and J ends were trimmed by 1 base and 7 bases, with 20 bases remaining between them.

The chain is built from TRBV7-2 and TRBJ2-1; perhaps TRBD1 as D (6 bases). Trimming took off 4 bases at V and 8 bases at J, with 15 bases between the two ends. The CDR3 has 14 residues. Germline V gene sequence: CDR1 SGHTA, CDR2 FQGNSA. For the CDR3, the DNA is TGTGCCAGCAGCTCCTACAGGGAGCTGGATGAGCAGTTCTTC. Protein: CASSSYRELDEQFF.

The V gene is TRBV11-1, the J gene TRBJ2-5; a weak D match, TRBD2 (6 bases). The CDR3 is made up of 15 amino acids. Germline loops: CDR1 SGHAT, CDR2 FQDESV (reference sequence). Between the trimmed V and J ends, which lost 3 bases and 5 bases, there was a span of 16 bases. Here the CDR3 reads CASSFGGGILETQYF. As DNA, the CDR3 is TGTGCCAGCAGCTTCGGTGGGGGGATACTGGAGACCCAGTACTTC.

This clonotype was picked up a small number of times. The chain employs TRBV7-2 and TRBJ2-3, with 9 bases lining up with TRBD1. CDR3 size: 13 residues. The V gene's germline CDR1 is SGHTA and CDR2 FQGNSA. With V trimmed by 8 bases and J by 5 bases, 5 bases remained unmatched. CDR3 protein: CASRGQGIDTQYF. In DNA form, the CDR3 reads TGTGCCAGCCGGGGACAGGGAATAGATACGCAGTATTTT.

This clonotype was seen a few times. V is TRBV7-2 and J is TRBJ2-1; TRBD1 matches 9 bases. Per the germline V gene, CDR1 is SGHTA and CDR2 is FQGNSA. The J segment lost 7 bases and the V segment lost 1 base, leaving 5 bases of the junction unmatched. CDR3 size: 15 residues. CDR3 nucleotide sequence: TGTGCCAGCAGCTTAGGTTGGGACAGGGTGAATGAGCAGTTCTTC. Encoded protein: CASSLGWDRVNEQFF.

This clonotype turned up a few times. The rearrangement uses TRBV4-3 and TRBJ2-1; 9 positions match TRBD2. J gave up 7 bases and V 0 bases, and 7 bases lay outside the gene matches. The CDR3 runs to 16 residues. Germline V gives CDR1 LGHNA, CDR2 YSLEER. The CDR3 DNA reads TGCGCCAGCAGCCAAGATGGGCGGGGGGGCCGGAATGAGCAGTTCTTC. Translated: CASSQDGRGGRNEQFF.

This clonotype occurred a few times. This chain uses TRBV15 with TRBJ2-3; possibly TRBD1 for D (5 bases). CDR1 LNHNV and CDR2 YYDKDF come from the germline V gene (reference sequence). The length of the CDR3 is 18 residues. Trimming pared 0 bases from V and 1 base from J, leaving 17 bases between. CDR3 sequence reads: CATSRDLRSDSRTDTQYF. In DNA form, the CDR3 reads TGTGCCACCAGCAGAGATTTAAGGTCCGACAGCCGCACAGATACGCAGTATTTT.

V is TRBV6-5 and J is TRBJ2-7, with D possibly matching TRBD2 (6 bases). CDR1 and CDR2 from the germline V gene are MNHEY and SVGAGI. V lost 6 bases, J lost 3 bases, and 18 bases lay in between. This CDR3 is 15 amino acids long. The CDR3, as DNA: TGTGCCAGCAGGGGAGGCAGCGTATCTGACTACGAGCAGTACTTC. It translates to CASRGGSVSDYEQYF.